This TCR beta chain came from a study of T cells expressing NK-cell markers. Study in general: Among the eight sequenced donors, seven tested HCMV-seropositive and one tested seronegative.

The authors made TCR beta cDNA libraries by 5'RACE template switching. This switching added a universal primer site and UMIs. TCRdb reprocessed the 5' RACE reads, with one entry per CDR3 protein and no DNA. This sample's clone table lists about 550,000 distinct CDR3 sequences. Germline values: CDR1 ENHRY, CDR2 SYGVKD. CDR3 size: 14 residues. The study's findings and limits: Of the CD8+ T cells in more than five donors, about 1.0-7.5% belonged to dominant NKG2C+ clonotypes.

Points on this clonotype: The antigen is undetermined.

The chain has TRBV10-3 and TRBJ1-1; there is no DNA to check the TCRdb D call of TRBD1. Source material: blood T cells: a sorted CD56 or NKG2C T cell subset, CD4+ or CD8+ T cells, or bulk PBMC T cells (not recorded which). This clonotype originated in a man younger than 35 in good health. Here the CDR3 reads CAISDGQGGTEAFF.